This T cell receptor beta chain came from a study of blood T cells in healthy people across ages (dated by TCRdb to the mid-2010s). A note on the overall study: In model experiments, roughly one uniquely barcoded TCR beta cDNA molecule per two T cells was captured by template switching. The study measured age-related changes in TCR beta repertoire diversity using deep sequencing normalized with unique cDNA molecular identifiers. Donors were grouped into four age groups: young (average roughly 17 years), middle-aged (less than 40), aged (roughly 67) and long-lived (roughly 80). Donors of different ages were randomly distributed across sequencing lanes to avoid experimental bias. The study analyzed two additional independent replicas of 1 million unique cDNA reads from the same blood draw for two donors, one aged 18 to 30 and one aged 80 or older. On the study overall, not on this receptor specifically: Because profiling used bulk unsorted PBMCs, naive and antigen-experienced compartments could not be compared conclusively. Compared with the aged group, the long-lived group had more naive CD4+ T cells, fewer expanded clones and increased TCR diversity, suggesting age selection. As age increased, observed TCR beta diversity per million T cells dropped in a roughly linear way, and a significant reduction was already evident by age around 41. A strong correlation was found between observed TCR beta diversity and the percentage of naive T cells measured by flow cytometry. Estimates of total diversity based on one million sequenced T cells were regarded as lower bounds and as underestimates. Because donor CMV infection status was unknown, age-related changes in expanded clonotypes were potentially confounded.

Donors were 39 systemically healthy Caucasian individuals from Russia aged roughly 6 to 95 years. Each donor gave around 9.9 milliliters of peripheral blood, collected into EDTA-treated Vacutainer tubes. PBMCs were isolated by Ficoll-Paque density-gradient centrifugation, with at least 6 million obtained per sample. Total RNA was extracted from PBMCs with Trizol reagent, with at least 5.5 micrograms obtained per sample. The percentages of naive CD45RAhigh/CD27high T cells were determined by flow cytometry on a PBMC aliquot from every donor. Preparation of the library involved 5' RACE. TCRdb records Illumina HiSeq 2500 as the sequencer. The second PCR ran for roughly 7 to 11 cycles and used a J-beta primer mix along with a sample-barcoded 5' primer. A unique molecular identifier was introduced onto each TCR beta cDNA molecule by a template-switch 5' adaptor carrying 12 random nucleotides. Each sample yielded at least 2.5 million CDR3-containing paired-end reads. The Mint cDNA synthesis kit, primed by a TRBC-specific oligonucleotide, was used to synthesize first-strand cDNA from all RNA. All cDNA was treated with uracil-DNA glycosylase and then went through a first 18-cycle PCR with the universal primers M1SS and BC2_uni_R. The study's processing was this. Normalization of each sample was performed by random selection of 1 million high-quality reads, each carrying a distinct molecular identifier. Instead of being binned into consensus sequences, reads that shared molecular identifiers were thrown out. MiTCR, set to a Q25 quality threshold and the strictest error-elimination algorithm, was used for CDR3 identification, clonotype clustering and error correction. Lower-bound total TCR beta diversity was estimated with a nonparametric unseen species model using Euler transformation. TCRdb cleaned the public reads at Q25 with fastp, built clones with MiXCR and kept in-frame beta chains. A single entry per CDR3 protein holds the most common genes and DNA from its merged rows. TCRdb, not the authors, supplied the V and J calls. Here the sample has 450,000 to 700,000 distinct CDR3 sequences; roughly a quarter occur a single time. Approximately 18% of the sample is taken by the ten largest.

The germline ends are 19 bases apart after V is trimmed by 7 bases and J by 6 bases. For CDR1 and CDR2, the germline V gene lists SQVTM and ANQGSEA. The CDR3 holds 14 amino acids from the cysteine to the phenylalanine. CDR3 DNA is the only sequence kept; it has 42 bases, read in frame from the first base. Notes on this clonotype: The specificity of this receptor is unknown. Base qualities are not provided; no much larger clone lies one nucleotide away.

The specimen sequenced was blood. The rearrangement joined TRBV29-1 to TRBJ2-1; a tentative D match to TRBD2 spans 6 bases. The TCR sequence derives from a woman in her 70s in good health. DNA sequence: TGCAGCGGTCGGCTCGCGGGAAGGGCCAATGAGCAGTTCTTC. This gives the protein CSGRLAGRANEQFF.